This T cell receptor (beta chain) emerged from a study of T cells in Graves' hyperthyroidism and ophthalmopathy (dated by TCRdb to the late 2010s). Background on the whole study: Peripheral blood was sampled at the time of initial diagnosis, prior to any treatment. TCR V-J signatures able to tell the groups apart were searched for in a discovery cohort of 100 or so patients, of whom more than 40 had Graves' ophthalmopathy and under 65 had stable Graves' hyperthyroidism. Whether ophthalmopathy could be predicted prospectively was tested in an independent validation cohort made up of approximately 19 hyperthyroidism patients plus 17 patients who later progressed to ophthalmopathy. The approximately 100 discovery patients were randomly split 7:3 into training and test sets. In more than five Graves' hyperthyroidism patients, the study also compared T-cell repertoires from thyroid tissue with T-cell repertoires from blood. After blood sampling, hyperthyroidism patients were treated with methimazole at a starting dose of 30 mg daily, and ophthalmopathy patients were treated with high-dose intravenous methylprednisolone. The paper reports TCR Vbeta CDR3 sequencing of some 140 peripheral blood samples: around 45 ophthalmopathy, about 75 hyperthyroidism and some 17 progressor patients.

Inclusive of the bounding cysteine and phenylalanine, the CDR3 is 16 residues long. The entry retains the CDR3 DNA only, 48 bases that are in frame from base 1. CDR1 and CDR2 are drawn from the germline V gene: ENHRY, SYGVKD. Cut back by 4 bases and 0 bases, the V and J ends lie 10 bases apart. The TCR beta CDR3 regions were amplified from RNA transcripts. The first round of RT-PCR for the TCR CDR3 was performed with the HTBI primer set and the Qiagen OneStep RT-PCR kit. Libraries were constructed in a second round of multiplex PCR, after which size selection and purification were performed. Sequencing of the libraries was done on an Illumina HiSeq2000 using paired-end 100 bp reads. For the original study's pipeline: SOAPnuke was used to process the raw data, removing reads that contained adapters or uncalled bases, had a mean Phred below 15, or lacked an exact match to the constant primer or identifier. COPE v1.2.5 was used to merge the high-quality paired reads, and each unique nucleotide sequence was defined as a clonotype. Clonotypes were aligned to IMGT TRBV, TRBD and TRBJ reference segments using MiTCR v1.1. Analysis was restricted to V-J combinations with a frequency above 0.0001, which covered roughly 99% of repertoires. The TCS score was defined as F50 (clonal expansion) divided by E x V (chaos), with BLOSUM62-based TCRdist calculated between CDR3 peptides within each V-J. Welch's t-statistics and random forest reduced fewer than 550 V-J features to 10 to 15, which were used in a naive Bayes classifier (R e1071). Through fastp at Q25 and MiXCR, TCRdb rebuilt clones from the public reads, retaining in-frame beta chains. Records with the same CDR3 protein are collapsed into one entry carrying the most frequent genes and DNA. The V and J calls were determined by TCRdb, not by the authors. The sample includes around 420,000 distinct CDR3 sequences, with approximately 14% observed a single time. The biggest ten clones account for roughly 7.7% of the sample.

Broader findings and caveats from the paper: In validation, the model predicted progression to ophthalmopathy a median of around 6.5 months before onset, with around 70% sensitivity and 72.22% specificity. A model built on a 13 V-J signature distinguished ophthalmopathy from stable hyperthyroidism, reaching 87.88% sensitivity and approximately 81% specificity in cross-validation and 80%/75% in testing. Sample size was not statistically predetermined, and investigators were not blinded to group allocation. Most expanded thyroid clonotypes (frequency above 0.001) were also detected in blood, suggesting blood repertoires may reflect thyroid immune responses.

Stable Graves' hyperthyroidism was defined as no progression to ophthalmopathy during 18 months of follow-up. The hyperthyroidism patients were between 18 and 65 years old and newly diagnosed, with a disease duration of less than 2 months. Exclusion was applied to patients with uncontrolled infections, other autoimmune diseases, pregnancy or lactation. Diagnoses were established on the basis of clinical symptoms, serum thyroxine and TRAb, thyroid ultrasound, and orbital computed tomography. PBMCs were isolated from 8 to 10 ml of fresh peripheral blood by Ficoll-Paque density gradient centrifugation. Total RNA was extracted using Trizol reagent, and RNA quality was assessed on an Agilent 2100 Bioanalyzer. As to this clonotype: The target of this receptor is not known. No base-level quality is on record; no much larger clone is a single base apart.

The sequence links TRBV10-3 to TRBJ2-6; the D gene assignment is ambiguous. The TCR comes from a woman between 18 and 29 years old with Graves' hyperthyroidism. The specimen sequenced was blood. At the DNA level, the sequence is TGTGCCATCAGTGCGGCTGGCTTCTCTGGGGCCAACGTCCTGACTTTC. Its product reads: CAISAAGFSGANVLTF.